One and the same sample provided the 18 T cell receptor beta chains below, sequenced in a study of T-cell reconstitution after alpha-beta-depleted transplantation in children. A TCRbeta library incorporating unique molecular identifiers was prepared. Each CDR3 protein gets one entry after TCRdb re-called the PCR reads with MiXCR. This sample has some 290,000 distinct CDR3 sequences; approximately 23% occur once, and the top ten carry over 9.5%. The sequencing here drew on PBMCs, mostly from graft donor cells, taken 180 days after TCRalphabeta/CD19-depleted stem cell transplant. The receptors shown here come from a male patient under 18 who had a stem cell transplant for acute lymphoblastic leukemia, so the T cells may come from the graft donor.

This clonotype was picked up a small number of times. The V and J genes are TRBV14 and TRBJ2-1, with 10 bases matching TRBD2. The junction had 7 bases not matched to a gene; V was cut back by 1 base and J by 4 bases. Germline CDR1 SGHDN, CDR2 FVKESK. The CDR3 has 17 amino acids. The DNA for the CDR3 is TGTGCCAGCAGCCAAGCCCGGGGGACTAGCGTGTACAATGAGCAGTTCTTC. It encodes CASSQARGTSVYNEQFF.

The CDR3, as DNA: TGCGCCAGCAGCCAATATTGGAATTCACCCCTCCACTTT. Amino acid sequence: CASSQYWNSPLHF. This chain links TRBV4-1 with TRBJ1-6; no clear D gene. This CDR3 comprises 13 residues. Trimming pared 2 bases from V and 7 bases from J, leaving 6 bases between. Germline loops: CDR1 MGHRA, CDR2 YSYEKL.

The genes are TRBV24-1 and TRBJ2-5; TRBD1 aligns across 7 bases. V shed 4 bases and J 4 bases; nucleotides not matched to a gene: 5. Germline V gene lookup returns CDR1 KGHDR and CDR2 SFDVKD. The CDR3 totals 14 residues. CDR3 nucleotides: TGTGCCACCAGTGAGAGGGGGCTACGAGAGACCCAGTACTTC. Translation gives CATSERGLRETQYF.

Here the CDR3 reads CATKPGHSLYNEQFF. The CDR3 DNA reads TGTGCCACCAAACCGGGACACTCCCTTTACAATGAGCAGTTCTTC. V usage is TRBV7-9 and J usage is TRBJ2-1; tentative D call: TRBD1 (6 bases). V was cut by 10 bases and J by 4 bases, with 20 bases left in between. Germline-derived CDR1 and CDR2 are SEHNR and FQNEAQ (reference sequence). There are 15 residues in the CDR3.

The rearrangement joins TRBV20-1 to TRBJ2-7; possibly TRBD2 for D (6 bases). Germline V gives CDR1 DFQATT, CDR2 SNEGSKA (reference sequence). Trimming cost V 0 bases and J 0 bases, with 12 bases left between them. CDR3 length: 15 amino acids. CDR3 sequence reads: CSARDGRRSSYEQYF. The CDR3 nucleotides read TGCAGTGCTAGAGACGGGAGACGGTCCTCCTACGAGCAGTACTTC.

The chain links TRBV7-8 to TRBJ1-5, with D unresolved. V lost 8 bases and J lost 10, with 27 bases in between. The CDR3 totals 16 residues. Germline assignment: CDR1 SGHVS and CDR2 FQNEAQ. This chain's CDR3 is CASPPRRLGIYDPQHF. CDR3 nucleotide sequence: TGTGCCAGCCCCCCTCGGCGCCTAGGGATATATGATCCCCAGCATTTT.

This clonotype appeared a few times. The chain links TRBV12-3 or TRBV12-4 to TRBJ2-5, with 8 bases aligning to TRBD2. The CDR3 has 16 amino acids. Trimming took 2 bases from V and 0 from J; bases not matched to a gene: 5. The CDR3 here is CASSLRASGYQETQYF. CDR3 nucleotides: TGTGCCAGCAGTTTAAGGGCTAGCGGGTACCAAGAGACCCAGTACTTC.

This rearrangement joins TRBV7-8 to TRBJ1-3; D is ambiguous. The CDR3 length is 16 residues. From germline, CDR1 is SGHVS and CDR2 FQNEAQ. Trimming removed 3 bases from V and 0 bases from J, with 12 bases in between. The CDR3 DNA is TGTGCCAGCAGCTTCGAACGGGCCCGCTCTGGAAACACCATATATTTT. It codes for CASSFERARSGNTIYF.

This chain joins TRBV10-3 and TRBJ2-2, with 11 bases that match TRBD2. The CDR3 sequence is 15 residues long. V was pared by 7 bases and J by 5 bases, with 6 bases of the junction left unmatched. Germline values: CDR1 ENHRY, CDR2 SYGVKD. The CDR3 DNA reads TGTGCCATCAAAGGAAGACTAGCGGGAACCGGGGAGCTGTTTTTT. Translation: CAIKGRLAGTGELFF.

This rearrangement joins TRBV7-3 to TRBJ2-5, with no clear D. This CDR3 region has 15 residues. Between the trimmed V and J ends, which lost 6 bases and 4 bases, there was a span of 18 bases. In germline, CDR1 is SGHTA, CDR2 FQGTGA. The CDR3 is CASRGGDSHGETQYF. The CDR3 nucleotides are TGTGCCAGCAGGGGTGGAGACTCCCATGGAGAGACCCAGTACTTC.

This sequence joins TRBV5-1 and TRBJ1-2; D is ambiguous. The V and J ends lost 4 bases and 5 bases respectively, with 21 bases between them. Germline CDR1 and CDR2: SGHRS and YFSETQ. The CDR3 covers 16 residues. The DNA for the CDR3 is TGCGCCAGCAGCCTAAGGGCCAATCCGCGTCGATATGGCTACACCTTC. Amino acid sequence: CASSLRANPRRYGYTF.

There are a few counts of this clonotype. The V gene is TRBV7-2, the J gene TRBJ2-3, with 7 bases lining up with TRBD2. The V segment lost 0 bases and the J segment 9 bases; nucleotides outside the gene matches: 9. This CDR3 has 15 residues. Germline loops: CDR1 SGHTA, CDR2 FQGNSA. The CDR3 DNA is TGTGCCAGCAGCTTAGCGACTAGCTACTTCGGGACGCAGTATTTT. Residues: CASSLATSYFGTQYF.

This clonotype was seen more than once but under ten times. The rearrangement links TRBV5-1 to TRBJ1-1; 9 bases are shared with TRBD1. The CDR3 spans 16 residues. CDR1 is SGHRS, CDR2 YFSETQ, per germline. The junction had 10 bases not matched to a gene; V was cut back by 4 bases and J by 3 bases. DNA of the CDR3: TGCGCCAGCAGCCTTTACCCGGGACAGGGCGACACTGAAGCTTTCTTT. Protein: CASSLYPGQGDTEAFF.

This chain connects TRBV7-8 to TRBJ2-1, with D possibly being TRBD1 or TRBD2 (5 bases each). This CDR3 has 15 residues. The V gene lost 5 bases and the J gene lost 3 bases, with 14 bases spanning the gap. The germline V gene has CDR1 SGHVS and CDR2 FQNEAQ. The CDR3 protein is CASSPLGEYYNEQFF. The DNA of the CDR3 is TGTGCCAGCAGCCCCCTGGGGGAGTACTACAATGAGCAGTTCTTC.

In the case of this clonotype: This may be a read error, as it is one base from a much larger clone. This sequence joins TRBV5-1 and TRBJ2-1, with D maybe TRBD2 (7 bases). Looked up from germline, CDR1 is SGHRS and CDR2 is YFSETQ. The CDR3 loop spans 16 amino acids. The CDR3: CASSLASSGGDNEQLF. CDR3 bases: TGCGCCAGCAGCTTGGCATCTAGCGGAGGGGACAATGAGCAGTTATTC.

The J gene is TRBJ1-2, the V gene TRBV20-1; 8 bases are a match to TRBD1. Per germline, CDR1 DFQATT and CDR2 SNEGSKA (reference sequence). The junction had 11 bases not matched to a gene; V was cut back by 8 bases and J by 0 bases. The CDR3 spans 15 residues. CDR3 sequence: CSKARTGLTNYGYTF. The DNA of the CDR3 is TGCAGTAAGGCGCGGACAGGGCTTACTAACTATGGCTACACCTTC.

The V and J genes are TRBV7-2 and TRBJ2-1; 8 positions agree with TRBD2. Per germline, CDR1 SGHTA and CDR2 FQGNSA. The J segment lost 10 bases and the V segment lost 5 bases, leaving 13 bases of the junction unmatched. This CDR3 spans 15 amino acids. CDR3 sequence: CASSIWGLVVGEQFF. The CDR3 nucleotides are TGTGCCAGCAGCATATGGGGACTAGTAGTGGGGGAGCAGTTCTTC.

This chain uses TRBV27 with TRBJ1-5; 7 nucleotides agree with TRBD1. CDR3 length: 17 residues. Germline V CDR1 and CDR2: MNHEY, SMNVEV (reference sequence). Germline trimming cut 4 bases from V and 0 bases from J; bases unmatched to any gene: 9. The CDR3 is CASSSNRDRLSNQPQHF. CDR3 nucleotides: TGTGCCAGCAGTTCCAACCGGGACAGACTTAGCAATCAGCCCCAGCATTTT.